This TCR beta chain was found in a study of shared clonotypes between healthy human individuals. Donors comprised only Caucasian adults living in Nashville, Tennessee. Partitioning of CD4+ cells yielded a CD45RA+ naive subset and a CD45RA-negative memory subset. This table comes from immunoSEQ multiplex PCR, and its TCRdb copy is limited to in-frame clones, with some not included. The table shows roughly 1,500,000 clones, with 98% occurring only once. A remark on this clone: The same CDR3 also results from other DNA sequences found in this sample.

This TCR derives from a young man in good health. Material for sequencing was naive CD4+ T cells sorted from blood. Described subset: CD45RA+ positively selected.

As DNA, the CDR3 is TGCGCCAGCAGCTTAGGAACAGGATCGAGCTACGAGCAGTACTTC. It yields the protein CASSLGTGSSYEQYF. This rearrangement joins TRBV5-1 to TRBJ2-7, with a possible D match to TRBD1 (5 bases). The CDR3 has 15 amino acids. V was shortened by 2 bases and J by 3 bases, with 15 bases between the two germline ends. The germline V gene encodes CDR1 SGHRS and CDR2 YFSETQ.